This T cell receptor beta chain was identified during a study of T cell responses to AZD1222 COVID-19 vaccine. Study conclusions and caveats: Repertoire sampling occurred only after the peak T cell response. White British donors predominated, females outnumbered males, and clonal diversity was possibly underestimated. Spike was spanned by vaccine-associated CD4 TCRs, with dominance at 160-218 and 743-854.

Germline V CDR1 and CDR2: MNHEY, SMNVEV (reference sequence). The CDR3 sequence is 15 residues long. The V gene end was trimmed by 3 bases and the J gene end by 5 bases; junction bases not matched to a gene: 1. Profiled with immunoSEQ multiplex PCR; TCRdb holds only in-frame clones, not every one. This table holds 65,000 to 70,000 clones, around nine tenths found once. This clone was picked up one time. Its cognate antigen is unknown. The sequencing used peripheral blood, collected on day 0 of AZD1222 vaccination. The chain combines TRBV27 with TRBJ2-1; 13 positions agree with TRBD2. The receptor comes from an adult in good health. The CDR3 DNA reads TGTGCCAGCAGTTTTGGGACTAGCGGGAACAATGAGCAGTTCTTC. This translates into CASSFGTSGNNEQFF.